This T cell receptor (beta chain) was identified during a study of blood T cell repertoires in COVID-19. About the study: The United States, Italy and Spain were the sources of the acute and convalescent COVID-19 samples. T cells, B-cell-depleted T cells, or PBMCs provided the cDNA or gDNA that served as material.

This clone occurred once. The CDR3 is 13 residues long. Between the trimmed V and J ends, which lost 5 bases and 4 bases, there was a span of 11 bases. Methods used by the authors: Amplified reference gene primers provided the basis for estimating nucleated cell counts. The repertoire was sequenced with immunoSEQ multiplex PCR; TCRdb's copy has only in-frame clones and lacks some. D and trimming were read from the DNA, whereas the V and J calls and clone size are those reported in that table. The data hold under 200,000 clones, with approximately 85% observed a single time. The clonotype was recovered from a man aged 55 to 70 who had recovered from COVID-19. The chain has TRBV12-3 or TRBV12-4 and TRBJ1-2, with a tentative D call TRBD1 (6 bases). The sample consisted of peripheral blood. CDR3 loop: CASSPGQFYGYTF. The CDR3 DNA follows: TGTGCCAGCAGTCCCGGACAGTTCTATGGCTACACCTTC.